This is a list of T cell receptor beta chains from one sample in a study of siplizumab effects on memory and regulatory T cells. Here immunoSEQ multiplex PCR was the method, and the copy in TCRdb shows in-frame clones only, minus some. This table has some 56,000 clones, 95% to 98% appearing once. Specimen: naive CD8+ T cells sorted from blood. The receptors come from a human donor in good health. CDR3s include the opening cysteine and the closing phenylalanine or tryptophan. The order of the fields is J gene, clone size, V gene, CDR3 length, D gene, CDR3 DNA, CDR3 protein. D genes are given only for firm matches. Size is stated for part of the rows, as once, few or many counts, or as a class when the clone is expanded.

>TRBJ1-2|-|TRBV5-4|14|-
TGTGCCAGCAGACCCGACCCAACCTCCTATGGCTACACCTTC
CASRPDPTSYGYTF
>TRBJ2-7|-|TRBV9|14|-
TGTGCCAGCAGCGCCGCTGGACAAGCCTACGAGCAGTACTTC
CASSAAGQAYEQYF
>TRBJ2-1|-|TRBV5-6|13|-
TGTGCCAGCAGAGAGTCTTGGGGCAATGAGCAGTTCTTC
CASRESWGNEQFF
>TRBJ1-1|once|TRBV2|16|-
TGTGCCAGCAGTGAAAGCAGGGATGCTTTGGGCACTGAAGCTTTCTTT
CASSESRDALGTEAFF
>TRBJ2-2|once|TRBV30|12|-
TGTGCCTGTAATAAGCACACCGGGGAGCTGTTTTTT
CACNKHTGELFF
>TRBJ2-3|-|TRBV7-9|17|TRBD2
TGTGCCAGCAGCTTAGAGCCCCCTAGCGGGACATTGGATACGCAGTATTTT
CASSLEPPSGTLDTQYF
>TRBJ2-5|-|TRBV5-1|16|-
TGCGCCAGCAGCTTGGATGCGGGGTGGGGGCAAGAGACCCAGTACTTC
CASSLDAGWGQETQYF
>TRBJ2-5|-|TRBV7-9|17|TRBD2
TGTGCCAGCAGCTTTGGGACTAGCGGGAGGGCCAACGGGACCCAGTACTTC
CASSFGTSGRANGTQYF
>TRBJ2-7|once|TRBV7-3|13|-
TGTGCCAGCAGCTCCCACGACAGCTACGAGCAGTACTTC
CASSSHDSYEQYF
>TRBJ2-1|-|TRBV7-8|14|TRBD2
TGTGCCAGCAGCTTTTTTCTAGCGGCCCATGAGCAGTTCTTC
CASSFFLAAHEQFF
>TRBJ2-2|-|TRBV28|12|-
TGTGCCAGCAGTTTTAACACCGGGGAGCTGTTTTTT
CASSFNTGELFF
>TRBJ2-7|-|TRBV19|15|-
TGTGCCAGTAGTATCACTTCAGCCAGCTCCTACGAGCAGTACTTC
CASSITSASSYEQYF
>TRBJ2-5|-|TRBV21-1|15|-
TGTGCCAGCTGCCGGGACTCGTCGCTGGGGGAGACCCAGTACTTC
CASCRDSSLGETQYF
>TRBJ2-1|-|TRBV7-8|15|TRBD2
TGTGCCAGCAGGGGGACTAGCGGGGCTTACAATGAGCAGTTCTTC
CASRGTSGAYNEQFF
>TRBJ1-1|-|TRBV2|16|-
TGTGCCAGCAGTGAAGTGCGGGGGGCGGCGAACACTGAAGCTTTCTTT
CASSEVRGAANTEAFF
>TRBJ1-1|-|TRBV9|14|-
TGTGCCAGCAGCGTGGACATCTCGAACACTGAAGCTTTCTTT
CASSVDISNTEAFF
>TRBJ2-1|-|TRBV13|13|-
TGTGCCAGCAGCTTAGTCGGGGGGGACAGGGTTTTCTTC
CASSLVGGDRVFF
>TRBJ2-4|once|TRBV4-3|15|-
TGCGCCAGCAGCCAGGATGCCAGAAATCTAAACATTCAGTACTTC
CASSQDARNLNIQYF
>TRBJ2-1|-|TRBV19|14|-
TGTGCCAGTAGTATTTCTTTGGGCTCTCCTGAGCAGTTCTTC
CASSISLGSPEQFF
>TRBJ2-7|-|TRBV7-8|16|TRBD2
TGTGCCAGCAGCTTAGTCCCCTTAGCGGGAGAATACGAGCAGTACTTC
CASSLVPLAGEYEQYF
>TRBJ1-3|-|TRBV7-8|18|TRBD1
TGTGCCAGCAGCCCAGGGACAGGGACGTTTTTGTCTGGAAACACCATATATTTT
CASSPGTGTFLSGNTIYF
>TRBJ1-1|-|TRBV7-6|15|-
TGTGCCAGCAGCTTAGCGATAACAGGGAACACTGAAGCTTTCTTT
CASSLAITGNTEAFF
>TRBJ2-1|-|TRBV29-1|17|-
TGCAGCGTTGTTAGGGAAACTGGGCGGGGAGCCTACAATGAGCAGTTCTTC
CSVVRETGRGAYNEQFF
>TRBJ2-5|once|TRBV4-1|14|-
TGCGCCAGCAGCCTGCTCGGGGGAGAAGAGACCCAGTACTTC
CASSLLGGEETQYF
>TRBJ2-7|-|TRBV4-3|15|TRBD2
TGCGCCAGCAGCCCCGAAGCGGGAGGGGTTGTTGAGCAGTACTTC
CASSPEAGGVVEQYF
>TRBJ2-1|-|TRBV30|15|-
TGTGCCTGGGCGCTGCACGGGAGCTCCTACAATGAGCAGTTCTTC
CAWALHGSSYNEQFF
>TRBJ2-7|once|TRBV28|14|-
TGTGCCAGCAGTTCCCGCGGTGGATGGGTCGAGCAGTACTTC
CASSSRGGWVEQYF
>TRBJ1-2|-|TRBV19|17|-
TGTGCCAGTAGCACCCTCGGAGGGGCCGCCTCAAACTATGGCTACACCTTC
CASSTLGGAASNYGYTF
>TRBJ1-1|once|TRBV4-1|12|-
TGCGCCAGCGGAGACAGGAACACTGAAGCTTTCTTT
CASGDRNTEAFF
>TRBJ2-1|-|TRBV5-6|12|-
TGTGCCAGCAGCTTGGGGTTTAATGAGCAGTTCTTC
CASSLGFNEQFF
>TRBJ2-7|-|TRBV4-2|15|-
TGTGCCAGCAGCCAAGATCGGGAACAGCTCCACGAGCAGTACTTC
CASSQDREQLHEQYF
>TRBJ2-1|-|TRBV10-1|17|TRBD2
TGCGCCAGCAGTGACCCCCCGGGAGGGTTTTCCTACAATGAGCAGTTCTTC
CASSDPPGGFSYNEQFF
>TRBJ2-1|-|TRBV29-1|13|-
TGCAGCGTTCAGGGGGGGTCCTACAATGAGCAGTTCTTC
CSVQGGSYNEQFF
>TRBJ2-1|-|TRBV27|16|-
TGTGCCAGCAGTCCTGATTGGGGTGGAGGCTACAATGAGCAGTTCTTC
CASSPDWGGGYNEQFF
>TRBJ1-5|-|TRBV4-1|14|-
TGCGCCAGCAGCCGCGGAGGGAGGAATCAGCCCCAGCATTTT
CASSRGGRNQPQHF
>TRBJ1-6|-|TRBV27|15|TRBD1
TGTGCCAGCCGGGACAGGGGTAGGGGTAATTCACCCCTCCACTTT
CASRDRGRGNSPLHF
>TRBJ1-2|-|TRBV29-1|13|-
TGCAGCGTTGAAGAACCGACTAACTATGGCTACACCTTC
CSVEEPTNYGYTF
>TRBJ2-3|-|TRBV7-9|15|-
TGTGCCAGCAGCCGCTCAGCGGCCCCTTACCCCACGCAGTATTTT
CASSRSAAPYPTQYF
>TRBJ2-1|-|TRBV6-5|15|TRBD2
TGTGCCAGCAGCCCCGGACTAGCGGGATACAATGAGCAGTTCTTC
CASSPGLAGYNEQFF
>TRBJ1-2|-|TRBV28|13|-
TGTGCCAGCAGCGAACGGGAGAACTATGGCTACACCTTC
CASSERENYGYTF
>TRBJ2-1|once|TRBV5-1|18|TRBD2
TGCGCCAGCAGCTTGGTACTAGCGGCCCTGAGCTCCTACAATGAGCAGTTCTTC
CASSLVLAALSSYNEQFF
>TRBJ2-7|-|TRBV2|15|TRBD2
TGTGCCAGCAGTGATCTAGCGGGACACGCCTACGAGCAGTACTTC
CASSDLAGHAYEQYF